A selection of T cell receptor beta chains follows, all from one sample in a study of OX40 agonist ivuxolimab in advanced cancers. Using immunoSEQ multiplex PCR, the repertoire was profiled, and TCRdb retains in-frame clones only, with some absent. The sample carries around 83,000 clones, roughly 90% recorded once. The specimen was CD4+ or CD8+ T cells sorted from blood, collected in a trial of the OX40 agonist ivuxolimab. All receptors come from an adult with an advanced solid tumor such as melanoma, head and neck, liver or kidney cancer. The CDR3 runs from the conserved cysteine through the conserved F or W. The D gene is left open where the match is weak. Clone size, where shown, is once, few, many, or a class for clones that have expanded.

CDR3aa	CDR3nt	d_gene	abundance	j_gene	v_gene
CASSPSGRARETQYF	TGTGCCAGCAGTCCTAGCGGGAGGGCCCGGGAGACCCAGTACTTC	TRBD2	-	TRBJ2-5	TRBV2
CAISESEAGVIFNEQFF	TGTGCCATCAGTGAGTCGGAGGCGGGAGTAATCTTCAATGAGCAGTTCTTC	TRBD2	-	TRBJ2-1	TRBV10-3
CASSYRAGGPGETQYF	TGTGCCAGCAGCTATAGAGCGGGAGGGCCTGGAGAGACCCAGTACTTC	TRBD2	-	TRBJ2-5	TRBV7-9
CASSERSGNTGETQYF	TGTGCCAGCAGTGAACGCTCTGGTAACACGGGGGAGACCCAGTACTTC	-	-	TRBJ2-5	TRBV6-1
CASSFLGAGAGSGQYF	TGTGCCAGCAGTTTCCTCGGGGCGGGAGCCGGTTCAGGGCAGTACTTC	TRBD2	-	TRBJ2-7	TRBV27
CASSLANTGELFF	TGCGCCAGCAGCTTGGCGAACACCGGGGAGCTGTTTTTT	-	-	TRBJ2-2	TRBV5-1
CASSLGSGNTIYF	TGTGCCAGCAGCTTAGGATCTGGAAACACCATATATTTT	-	few	TRBJ1-3	TRBV7-9
CASSRDTGEQYF	TGCGCCAGCAGCAGGGACACGGGCGAGCAGTACTTC	-	-	TRBJ2-7	TRBV4-1
CASSLYRGGGEQYF	TGCGCCAGCAGCTTGTATAGGGGTGGAGGCGAGCAGTACTTC	-	-	TRBJ2-7	TRBV5-1
CASSARLAGEVDTQYF	TGTGCCAGCAGCGCCCGACTAGCGGGAGAGGTAGATACGCAGTATTTT	TRBD2	-	TRBJ2-3	TRBV11-3
CASSRQANSGNTIYF	TGTGCCAGCAGCCGACAGGCCAACTCTGGAAACACCATATATTTT	-	-	TRBJ1-3	TRBV7-8
CASSLGSPYNEQFF	TGTGCCAGCAGCTTGGGATCGCCTTACAATGAGCAGTTCTTC	-	-	TRBJ2-1	TRBV7-8
CASSPASGGNTGELFF	TGTGCCAGCAGTCCGGCCAGCGGGGGGAACACCGGGGAGCTGTTTTTT	TRBD2	-	TRBJ2-2	TRBV28
CASLAGGLSTDTQYF	TGCGCCAGCCTAGCGGGAGGGCTAAGCACAGATACGCAGTATTTT	TRBD2	-	TRBJ2-3	TRBV5-1
CASSLGVGNEQFF	TGTGCCAGCAGCTTAGGGGTGGGCAATGAGCAGTTCTTC	-	-	TRBJ2-1	TRBV7-9
CATRLARYNEQFF	TGTGCCACCAGACTAGCGAGATACAATGAGCAGTTCTTC	TRBD2	-	TRBJ2-1	TRBV19
CASSQESSGSRTDTQYF	TGTGCCAGCAGCCAAGAATCTAGCGGGAGTAGGACAGATACGCAGTATTTT	TRBD2	-	TRBJ2-3	TRBV4-2
CASSLSVPPGNTIYF	TGTGCCAGCAGTTTAAGCGTCCCTCCGGGAAACACCATATATTTT	-	-	TRBJ1-3	TRBV28
CSVGGLAGGGGELFF	TGCAGCGTTGGGGGACTAGCGGGAGGTGGCGGGGAGCTGTTTTTT	TRBD2	-	TRBJ2-2	TRBV29-1
CASSPLRTGSGNTIYF	TGTGCCAGCAGCCCCCTCCGGACGGGGTCGGGAAACACCATATATTTT	-	-	TRBJ1-3	TRBV11-2
CASSPGQGGSYGYTF	TGTGCCAGCAGTCCCGGACAGGGCGGTTCCTATGGCTACACCTTC	TRBD1	-	TRBJ1-2	TRBV28